Listed here is a single T cell receptor (beta chain). This clonotype was picked up one time. What antigen it recognizes has not been identified. A junction end diverges from the germline sequence, so it may reflect a read error. Library prep was done by PCR. Sequencing took place on an Illumina HiSeq 4000. Bulk TCR libraries were generated as previously described, with the TCR primers listed in Table S5 used. Purification of total RNA was performed with the Qiagen AllPrep DNA/RNA kit. Before analysis, reads from multiple sequencing runs of the same library were pooled. The authors' pipeline ran thus. Reads were retained only if the reads had an exact TCR constant sequence, and the retained reads were trimmed to 150 nt and grouped according to their 12-nt molecular barcodes. Reads inside each barcode group were sub-clustered using a 15% Levenshtein threshold, and a quality-weighted consensus sequence was constructed for each RNA molecule. Non-functional sequences were discarded, and so were lower-count sequences lying one edit away from another sequence. Based on fitting two negative binomial distributions, any barcode sub-cluster with under 20% of the maximum read count was discarded. TCRdb reprocessing: public reads trimmed at Q25 with fastp, clones called with MiXCR, in-frame beta chains kept. Duplicate CDR3 protein sequences are folded into a single record with the most common DNA and genes. The V and J calls and clone size are TCRdb's, not the authors'. A total of 35,000 to 40,000 distinct CDR3 sequences appear in this sample, approximately 19% of them only once. Approximately 1% of the sample is taken by the ten largest.

The entry originates in a study of molecular identifiers for immune sequencing clone quantification (dated by TCRdb to between 2017 and 2018). About the investigation overall: For a replicate experiment, RNA from around 20,000 or 99,000 naive CD8 T cells was divided into five aliquots, and four of the five aliquots were sequenced. CD8 T cells were used in a methods study to benchmark molecular-identifier clustering-based TCR repertoire sequencing (MIDCIRS) and TCR RNA copy counting. General findings and caveats noted by the study authors: Spiked-in Jurkat TCR RNA equivalent to a single cell was reported to be detectable even among over 800,000 naive CD8 T cells. In CMV-specific effector cells, clones with more than 20 RNA copies contained over 97% of molecules, whereas in naive cells such clones contained under 1% of molecules. Around 2.9 recovered TCR RNA copies per cell were obtained by modeling, versus roughly 9.7 by digital PCR, implying a capture efficiency of about 30%. The sizes of highly expanded clones could end up underestimated when identical TCR molecules share a barcode. When barcode sub-clustering was left out, chimeric consensus sequences inflated TCR diversity, with chimeras reaching as high as 47%. Naive libraries contained spiked-in Jurkat TCR RNA (10 copies' worth), which is not part of the donor repertoire.

Based on the germline V gene, the CDR1 and CDR2 sequences are SGDLS and YYNGEE. The CDR3 sequence holds 15 residues, the cysteine and phenylalanine included. Kept here is only the CDR3 DNA, which spans 45 bases and is read in frame from base 1. Libraries of naive CD8 T cells were built from anywhere between roughly 20,000 and 1,100,000 sorted cells, with 10%, 30% or 50% of the purified RNA used. Naive CD8 T cells were FACS-sorted as CD8+CD4-CCR7+CD45RA+ on a BD FACSAria II into RLT Plus buffer. Detection sensitivity was tested by spiking Jurkat RNA equal to some 11 TCR copies' worth into samples containing roughly 19,000-1,100,000 naive CD8 T cells. Enrichment of CD8 T cells was done with RosetteSep CD8+ T Cell Enrichment Cocktail plus Ficoll-Paque, and ACK red cell lysis came afterward.

The sequence links TRBV9 to TRBJ2-1; possibly the D gene is TRBD2, per 5 matching bases. This sequence originates from a human donor in good health. Some libraries in this study had Jurkat cell RNA spiked in. Sequencing was performed on naive CD8+ T cells from blood, with Jurkat cell RNA spiked in. Explained via the paper, the cell subset or site label denotes: FACS-sorted CD8+CD4-CCR7+CD45RA+ naive T cells. The sequence in DNA is TGTGCCAGCAGCGGCACTAGGTGGTCGTACAATGAGCAGCTCTTC. It codes for CASSGTRWSYNEQLF.